The next 26 T cell receptor beta chains were all read from a single sample in a study of OX40 agonist ivuxolimab in advanced cancers. Generated by immunoSEQ multiplex PCR, the TCRdb table keeps only in-frame clones and is missing some. The sample comprises some 74,000 clones, 88% of which are singletons, and about 1% rests with the top ten. The specimen comprised CD4+ or CD8+ T cells sorted from blood, sampled in a trial of the OX40 agonist ivuxolimab. The receptor source for this set is an adult with an advanced solid tumor such as melanoma, head and neck, liver or kidney cancer.

The V and J genes are TRBV2 and TRBJ1-2; D is undetermined. The CDR3 is 15 residues long. Germline V gene lookup returns CDR1 SNHLY and CDR2 FYNNEI. V shed 4 bases and J shed 4 bases, with 16 bases lying between them. The chain's CDR3 is CASSVSVSGVYGYTF. The CDR3 DNA is TGTGCCAGCAGTGTAAGCGTCTCAGGAGTCTATGGCTACACCTTC.

The J gene is TRBJ2-7, the V gene TRBV5-6; 8 bases align to TRBD2. The V gene's germline CDR1 is SGHDT and CDR2 YYEEEE. The V and J ends lost 1 base and 4 bases, in that order; junction bases with no gene match: 10. The CDR3 is 16 residues long. The DNA of the CDR3 is TGTGCCAGCAGCTTGTTCCTCGCGGGAGGACCATACGAGCAGTACTTC. This translates into CASSLFLAGGPYEQYF.

This clone has only a few counts. The gene calls are TRBV2 and TRBJ1-6, with D unresolved. Trimming removed 6 bases from V and 7 bases from J, with 16 bases in between. The germline V gene encodes CDR1 SNHLY and CDR2 FYNNEI. The CDR3 has 15 residues. This chain's CDR3 is CASRGEATGNSPLHF. CDR3 coding DNA: TGTGCCAGCAGGGGAGAGGCCACCGGGAATTCACCCCTCCACTTT.

This chain links TRBV11-2 with TRBJ1-2; a weak D match, TRBD1 (5 bases). Trimming removed 5 bases at V and 5 bases at J, with 9 bases between. The CDR3 length is 12 residues. The germline CDR1 and CDR2 sequences are SGHAT and FQNNGV. CDR3 DNA sequence: TGTGCCAGCAGCCAAGGGGAGTATGGCTACACCTTC. Protein product: CASSQGEYGYTF.

CDR3 DNA: TGTGCCAGTAGTATAGATGTAACTAGCGGGAGAAATGAGCAGTTCTTC. It is translated as CASSIDVTSGRNEQFF. V gene TRBV19 combines with J gene TRBJ2-1; 11 nucleotides align to TRBD2. The CDR3 is 16 amino acids. With 0 bases clipped from V and 7 bases from J, the junction kept 5 bases outside the gene matches. CDR1 is LNHDA and CDR2 is SQIVND in the germline V gene (reference sequence).

This chain joins TRBV29-1 and TRBJ1-2; D call uncertain. CDR1 SQVTM and CDR2 ANQGSEA come from the germline V gene. This CDR3 region has 11 residues. The V end lost 4 bases, the J end lost 4 bases, and 7 bases lay between the germline ends. The CDR3 spells CSVGYSYGYTF. CDR3 DNA: TGCAGCGTTGGCTATAGCTATGGCTACACCTTC. Filled out from reference TRBV29-1 and TRBJ1-2, the complete variable domain reads SAVISQKPSRDICQRGTSLTIQCQVDSQVTMMFWYRQQPGQSLTLIATANQGSEATYESGFVIDKFPISRPNLTFSTLTVSNMSPEDSSIYLCSVGYSYGYTFGSGTRLTVV.

The gene calls are TRBV4-1 and TRBJ1-1; D is undetermined. V was trimmed by 1 base and J by 2 bases, leaving 14 bases between them. Germline V gives CDR1 MGHRA, CDR2 YSYEKL. CDR3 size: 16 residues. This CDR3 reads CASSQGKGGRNTEAFF. The CDR3 DNA reads as TGCGCCAGCAGCCAAGGGAAGGGAGGGCGAAACACTGAAGCTTTCTTT.

The J gene is TRBJ2-5, the V gene TRBV15; D not resolved. The end of the DNA is better explained by TRBJ2-7, so the J call may be wrong. Germline V lookup: CDR1 LNHNV, CDR2 YYDKDF (reference sequence). This CDR3 is built from 13 residues. CDR3 in amino acids: CATSRETPSEQYF. The CDR3 nucleotides read TGTGCCACCAGCAGAGAGACTCCCTCCGAGCAGTACTTC.

The J gene is TRBJ2-7, the V gene TRBV4-2; D unclear. This CDR3 spans 13 amino acids. Trimming took off 4 bases at V and 3 bases at J, with 10 bases between the two ends. Per the germline V gene, CDR1 is LGHNA and CDR2 is YNFKEQ. Here the CDR3 DNA reads TGTGCCAGCAGCCGAGAACTGGGCTACGAGCAGTACTTC. It specifies CASSRELGYEQYF.

The chain links TRBV28 to TRBJ1-2; possibly TRBD1 for D (5 bases). CDR3 length: 14 residues. V was cut by 2 bases and J by 5 bases, with 12 bases left in between. Germline values: CDR1 MDHEN, CDR2 SYDVKM. The CDR3 DNA sequence: TGTGCCAGCAGTTTAAATCAGGGAGGGTATGGCTACACCTTC. Its protein product is CASSLNQGGYGYTF.

This clone was counted once. In DNA form, the CDR3 reads TGTGCCAGCAGCCAAAGCCCGGGACAGGGGAACTATGGCTACACCTTC. Translating it yields CASSQSPGQGNYGYTF. The chain joins TRBV4-2 to TRBJ1-2; 10 nucleotides line up with TRBD1. Per germline, CDR1 LGHNA and CDR2 YNFKEQ. V lost 2 bases and J lost 2; bases outside the gene matches: 5. The CDR3 is 16 residues long.

The rearrangement joins TRBV7-2 to TRBJ1-2, with 10 positions matching TRBD1. After removal of 5 bases from V and 1 base from J, the junction contained 1 base not matched to a gene. CDR3 length: 14 amino acids. CDR1 is SGHTA and CDR2 is FQGNSA in the germline V gene. CDR3 bases: TGTGCCAGCAGCCGGGACAGGGGTAACTATGGCTACACCTTC. This translates into CASSRDRGNYGYTF.

The rearrangement joins TRBV18 to TRBJ2-7; possibly TRBD2 for D (5 bases). Germline V gene data show CDR1 as KGHSH and CDR2 as LQKENI. The CDR3 is made up of 15 amino acids. The germline V and J ends were trimmed by 1 base and 1 base, with 11 bases remaining between them. The CDR3 nucleotides are TGTGCCAGCTCACCACGGCTAGCCCTTTCCTACGAGCAGTACTTC. Protein product: CASSPRLALSYEQYF.

The chain carries TRBV12-5 and TRBJ2-5, with a weak D call TRBD1 (5 bases). The CDR3 sequence is 14 residues long. CDR1 and CDR2 from the germline V gene are LGHNT and FRNRAP. The germline V and J ends were trimmed by 3 bases and 4 bases, with 12 bases remaining between them. This CDR3 reads CASGLGQGRETQYF. CDR3 sequence (DNA): TGTGCTAGTGGTTTAGGGCAGGGCCGAGAGACCCAGTACTTC. The full variable domain, rest sourced from reference TRBV12-5 and TRBJ2-5, is DARVTQTPRHKVTEMGQEVTMRCQPILGHNTVFWYRQTMMQGLELLAYFRNRAPLDDSGMPKDRFSAEMPDATLATLKIQPSEPRDSAVYFCASGLGQGRETQYFGPGTRLLVL.

The chain uses TRBV5-1 and TRBJ2-3; D possibly corresponds to TRBD2 (6 bases). Trimming shortened V by 8 bases and J by 0 bases, and 19 bases separated the two germline ends. Germline V CDR1 and CDR2: SGHRS, YFSETQ. The CDR3 contains 16 residues. The CDR3 is CASSLGGTASTDTQYF. The CDR3 nucleotides read TGCGCCAGTTCCCTTGGAGGGACGGCTAGCACAGATACGCAGTATTTT.

The genes are TRBV28 and TRBJ1-1; no firm D call. The CDR3 totals 12 residues. Trimming left V 6 bases short and J 11 bases short, with 16 bases between. Germline V gene data show CDR1 as MDHEN and CDR2 as SYDVKM. This chain's CDR3 is CASRSAPRWAFF. CDR3 sequence (DNA): TGTGCCAGCAGGTCAGCCCCCCGTTGGGCTTTCTTT.

Only one count was recorded for this clone. This chain uses TRBV18 with TRBJ2-7, with TRBD1 as a possible D gene (6 bases). The germline V and J ends were trimmed by 3 bases and 4 bases, with 19 bases remaining between them. The CDR3 contains 16 residues. The germline gives CDR1 KGHSH, CDR2 LQKENI. The CDR3 is CASSPLIGGPTYEQYF. Written as DNA, the CDR3 is TGTGCCAGCTCACCGCTTATAGGGGGTCCTACTTACGAGCAGTACTTC.

This clone was found once. The chain uses TRBV7-9 and TRBJ1-4; a weak D match, TRBD1 (5 bases). With 6 bases removed from V and 4 bases from J, the gap between germline ends came to 9 bases. This CDR3 comprises 13 residues. Germline V gene sequence: CDR1 SEHNR, CDR2 FQNEAQ (reference sequence). The CDR3 spells CASRGGGNEKLFF. For the CDR3, the DNA is TGTGCCAGCAGGGGGGGAGGTAATGAAAAACTGTTTTTT. Using reference TRBV7-9 and TRBJ1-4 for the parts outside the CDR3, the full variable domain is DTGVSQNPRHKITKRGQNVTFRCDPISEHNRLYWYRQTLGQGPEFLTYFQNEAQLEKSRLLSDRFSAERPKGSFSTLEIQRTEQGDSAMYLCASRGGGNEKLFFGSGTQLSVL.

This sequence joins TRBV9 and TRBJ2-7, with D possibly TRBD1 on 6 matching bases. This CDR3 comprises 15 residues. Trimming left V 2 bases short and J 1 base short, with 13 bases between. Germline V gives CDR1 SGDLS, CDR2 YYNGEE. The CDR3 DNA sequence: TGTGCCAGCAGCGTGTGGGACAATCCGTCCTACGAGCAGTACTTC. Translation: CASSVWDNPSYEQYF.

This rearrangement joins TRBV4-3 to TRBJ1-2; D might be TRBD1 (5 bases). The CDR3 consists of 14 residues. Germline lookup yields CDR1 LGHNA and CDR2 YSLEER. V was cut by 0 bases and J by 7 bases, with 12 bases left in between. This CDR3 reads CASSQDFGDLGYTF. CDR3 bases: TGCGCCAGCAGCCAAGATTTCGGGGACCTTGGCTACACCTTC.

This clone was detected a few times. The chain uses TRBV29-1 and TRBJ2-7, with TRBD2 matching over 12 bases. Per the germline V gene, CDR1 is SQVTM and CDR2 is ANQGSEA. This CDR3 has 16 amino acids. Trimming at V came to 7 bases and at J to 0 bases, leaving 10 bases not matched to a gene. This CDR3 is CSARSSGGVSSYEQYF. DNA of the CDR3: TGCAGCGCCCGATCTAGCGGGGGGGTCTCCTCCTACGAGCAGTACTTC.

The chain recombines TRBV7-2 with TRBJ1-1; 7 nucleotides line up with TRBD1. The V and J ends lost 3 bases and 1 base, in that order; junction bases with no gene match: 5. CDR1 and CDR2 (germline): SGHTA, FQGNSA. This CDR3 has 15 residues. The DNA of the CDR3 is TGTGCCAGCAGCTTTAAGGGGGCGACGAACACTGAAGCTTTCTTT. As protein: CASSFKGATNTEAFF.

V and J are TRBV6-5 and TRBJ2-7; 9 bases match TRBD2. V lost 8 bases, J lost 2 bases, and 7 bases stayed unmatched. Germline CDR1 MNHEY, CDR2 SVGAGI. CDR3 length equals 14 residues. The CDR3 region is CASEERGVTYEQYF. In nucleotides, the CDR3 is TGTGCCAGCGAAGAGCGGGGGGTCACCTACGAGCAGTACTTC.

The DNA of the CDR3 is TGTGCCAGCAGCCGTGGAGGGGCCGGGGCGTGGGATACGCAGTATTTT. Translation: CASSRGGAGAWDTQYF. The chain combines TRBV7-3 with TRBJ2-3, with D possibly being TRBD2 (6 bases). V lost 5 bases and J 6 bases, leaving 21 bases between the germline ends. CDR3 size: 16 residues. Germline-derived CDR1 and CDR2 are SGHTA and FQGTGA.

V is TRBV28 and J is TRBJ2-5; TRBD1 aligns across 7 bases. In germline, CDR1 is MDHEN, CDR2 SYDVKM. The CDR3 runs to 14 residues. Trimming cost V 6 bases and J 7 bases; bases outside gene matches: 11. DNA for the CDR3: TGTGCCAGCAGCCTACAGGGGATTAAGGGGACCCAGTACTTC. Translated, it gives CASSLQGIKGTQYF.

V is TRBV29-1 and J is TRBJ2-2; the match to TRBD1 covers 10 bases. V lost 4 bases and J lost 4; bases outside the gene matches: 3. The CDR3 sequence is 14 residues long. Germline CDR1 SQVTM, CDR2 ANQGSEA. CDR3 region: CSVVWDRGTGELFF. CDR3 DNA: TGCAGCGTTGTTTGGGACAGGGGCACCGGGGAGCTGTTTTTT.